The clone carrying this T cell receptor (beta chain) appeared a few times. V lost 5 bases and J 0 bases, leaving 10 bases between the germline ends. This CDR3 contains 14 residues. Germline V gives CDR1 MNHNS, CDR2 SASEGT. The data were obtained in a study of CD4 and CD8 cells across lung adenocarcinoma regions. TCRdb ran MiXCR on the PCR reads and lists one entry per CDR3 protein. The profile shows nearly 9,500 distinct CDR3 sequences, approximately 50% of them singletons. Samples came from patients with localized non-small cell lung adenocarcinoma. The sequenced sample consisted of CD8+ T cells from the margin of a lung tumor. The TCR originated in a female donor with lung adenocarcinoma. The CD4 and CD8 labels of this study may be unreliable. The chain recombines TRBV6-1 with TRBJ2-5, with D possibly called TRBD1 or TRBD2 (5 bases each). The CDR3 sequence is CASSRDPDQETQYF. The CDR3 coding sequence is TGTGCCAGCAGTCGGGACCCTGACCAAGAGACCCAGTACTTC.